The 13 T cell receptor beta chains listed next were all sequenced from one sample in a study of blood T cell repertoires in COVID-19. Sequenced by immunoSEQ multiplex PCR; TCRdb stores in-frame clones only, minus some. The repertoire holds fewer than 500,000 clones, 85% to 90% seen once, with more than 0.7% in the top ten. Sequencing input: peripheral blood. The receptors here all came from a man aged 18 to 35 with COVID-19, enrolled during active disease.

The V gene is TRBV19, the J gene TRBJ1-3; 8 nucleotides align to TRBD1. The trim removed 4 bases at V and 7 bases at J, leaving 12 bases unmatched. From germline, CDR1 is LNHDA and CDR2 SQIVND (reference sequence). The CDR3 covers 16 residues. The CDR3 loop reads CASSNGDRPIGNTIYF. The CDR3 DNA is TGTGCCAGTAGTAATGGGGACAGGCCCATCGGGAACACCATATATTTT.

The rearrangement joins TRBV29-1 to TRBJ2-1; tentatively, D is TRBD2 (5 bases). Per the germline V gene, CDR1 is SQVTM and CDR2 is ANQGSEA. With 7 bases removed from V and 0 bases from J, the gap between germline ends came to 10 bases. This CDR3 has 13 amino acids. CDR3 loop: CSADGGSYNEQFF. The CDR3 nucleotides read TGCAGCGCCGACGGAGGCTCCTACAATGAGCAGTTCTTC.

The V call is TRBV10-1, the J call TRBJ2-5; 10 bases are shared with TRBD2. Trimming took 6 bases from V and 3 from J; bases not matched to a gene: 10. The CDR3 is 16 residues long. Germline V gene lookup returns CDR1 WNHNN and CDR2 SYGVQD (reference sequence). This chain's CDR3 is CASSSRGTSAKETQYF. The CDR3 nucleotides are TGCGCCAGCAGCTCGAGGGGGACTAGCGCGAAAGAGACCCAGTACTTC.

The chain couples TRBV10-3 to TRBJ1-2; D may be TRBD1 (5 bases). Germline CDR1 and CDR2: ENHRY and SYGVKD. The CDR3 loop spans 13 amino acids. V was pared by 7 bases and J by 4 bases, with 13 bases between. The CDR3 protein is CAITSGQTYGYTF. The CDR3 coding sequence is TGTGCCATCACCTCAGGACAAACCTATGGCTACACCTTC.

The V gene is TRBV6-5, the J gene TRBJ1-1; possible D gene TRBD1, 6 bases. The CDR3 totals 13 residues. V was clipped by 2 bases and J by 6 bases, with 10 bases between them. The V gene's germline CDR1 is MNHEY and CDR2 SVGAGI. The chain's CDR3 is CASSYRPGAEAFF. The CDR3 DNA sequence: TGTGCCAGCAGTTACCGTCCAGGGGCTGAAGCTTTCTTT.

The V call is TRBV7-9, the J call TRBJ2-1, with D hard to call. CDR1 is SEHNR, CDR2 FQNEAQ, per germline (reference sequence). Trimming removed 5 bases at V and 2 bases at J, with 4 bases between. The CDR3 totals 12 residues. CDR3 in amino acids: CASSETYNEQFF. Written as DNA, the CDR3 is TGTGCCAGCAGCGAGACCTACAATGAGCAGTTCTTC.

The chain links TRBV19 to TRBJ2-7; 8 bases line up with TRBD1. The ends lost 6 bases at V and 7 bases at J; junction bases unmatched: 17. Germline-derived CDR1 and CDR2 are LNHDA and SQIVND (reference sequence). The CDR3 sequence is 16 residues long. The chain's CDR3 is CASSPVIQGGRMEQYF. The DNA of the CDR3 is TGTGCCAGTAGCCCCGTGATACAGGGGGGAAGGATGGAGCAGTACTTC.

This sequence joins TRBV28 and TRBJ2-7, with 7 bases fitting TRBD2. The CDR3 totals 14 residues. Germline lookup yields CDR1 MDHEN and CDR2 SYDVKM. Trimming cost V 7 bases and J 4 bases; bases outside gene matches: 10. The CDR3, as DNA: TGTGCCAGCATCCCCGGGGGAGGGGCTTACGAGCAGTACTTC. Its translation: CASIPGGGAYEQYF. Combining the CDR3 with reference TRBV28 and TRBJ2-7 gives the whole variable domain DVKVTQSSRYLVKRTGEKVFLECVQDMDHENMFWYRQDPGLGLRLIYFSYDVKMKEKGDIPEGYSVSREKKERFSLILESASTNQTSMYLCASIPGGGAYEQYFGPGTRLTVT.

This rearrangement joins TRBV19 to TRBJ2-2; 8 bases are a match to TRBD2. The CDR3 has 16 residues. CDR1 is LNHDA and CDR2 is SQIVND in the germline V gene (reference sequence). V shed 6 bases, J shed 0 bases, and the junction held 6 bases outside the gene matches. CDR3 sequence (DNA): TGTGCCAGTAGAGTTAGCGGGGCCGCGAACACCGGGGAGCTGTTTTTT. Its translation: CASRVSGAANTGELFF.

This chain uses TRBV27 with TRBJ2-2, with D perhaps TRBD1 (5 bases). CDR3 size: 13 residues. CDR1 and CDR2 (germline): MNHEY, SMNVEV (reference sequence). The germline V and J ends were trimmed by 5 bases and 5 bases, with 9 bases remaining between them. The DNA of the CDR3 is TGTGCCAGCAGTAACCCAGGGACCGGGGAGCTGTTTTTT. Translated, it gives CASSNPGTGELFF.

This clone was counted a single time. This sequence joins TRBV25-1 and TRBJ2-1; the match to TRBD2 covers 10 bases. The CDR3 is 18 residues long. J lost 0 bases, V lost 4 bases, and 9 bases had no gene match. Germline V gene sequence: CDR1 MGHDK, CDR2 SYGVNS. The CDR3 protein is CASSVTSGSKSSYNEQFF. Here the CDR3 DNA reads TGTGCCAGCAGTGTGACTAGCGGGTCCAAAAGCTCCTACAATGAGCAGTTCTTC. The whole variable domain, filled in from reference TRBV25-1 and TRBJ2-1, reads EADIYQTPRYLVIGTGKKITLECSQTMGHDKMYWYQQDPGMELHLIHYSYGVNSTEKGDLSSESTVSRIRTEHFPLTLESARPSHTSQYLCASSVTSGSKSSYNEQFFGPGTRLTVL.

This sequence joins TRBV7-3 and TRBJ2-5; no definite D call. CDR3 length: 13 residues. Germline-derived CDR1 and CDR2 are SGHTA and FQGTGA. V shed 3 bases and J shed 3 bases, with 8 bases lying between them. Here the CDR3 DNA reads TGTGCCAGCAGCTTGACTCATGAAGAGACCCAGTACTTC. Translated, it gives CASSLTHEETQYF.

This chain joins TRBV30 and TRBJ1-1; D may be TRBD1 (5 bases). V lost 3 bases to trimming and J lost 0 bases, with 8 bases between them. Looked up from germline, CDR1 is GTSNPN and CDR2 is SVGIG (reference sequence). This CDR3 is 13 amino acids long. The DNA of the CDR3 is TGTGCCTGGAGACGACAGTTGAACACTGAAGCTTTCTTT. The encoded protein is CAWRRQLNTEAFF.